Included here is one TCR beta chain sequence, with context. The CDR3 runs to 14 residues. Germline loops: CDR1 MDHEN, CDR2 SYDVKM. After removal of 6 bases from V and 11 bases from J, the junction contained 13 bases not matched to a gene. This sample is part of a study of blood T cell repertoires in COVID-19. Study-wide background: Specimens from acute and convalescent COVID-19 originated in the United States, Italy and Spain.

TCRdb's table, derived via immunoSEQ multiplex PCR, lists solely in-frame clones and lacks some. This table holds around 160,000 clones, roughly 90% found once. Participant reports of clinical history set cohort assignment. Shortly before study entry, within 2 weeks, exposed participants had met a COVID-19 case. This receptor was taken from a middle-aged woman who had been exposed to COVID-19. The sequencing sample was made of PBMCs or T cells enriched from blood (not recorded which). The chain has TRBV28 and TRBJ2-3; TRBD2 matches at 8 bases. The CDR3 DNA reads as TGTGCCAGCAGCCGAGGGGACGGACTAGCATTGCAGTATTTT. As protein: CASSRGDGLALQYF.